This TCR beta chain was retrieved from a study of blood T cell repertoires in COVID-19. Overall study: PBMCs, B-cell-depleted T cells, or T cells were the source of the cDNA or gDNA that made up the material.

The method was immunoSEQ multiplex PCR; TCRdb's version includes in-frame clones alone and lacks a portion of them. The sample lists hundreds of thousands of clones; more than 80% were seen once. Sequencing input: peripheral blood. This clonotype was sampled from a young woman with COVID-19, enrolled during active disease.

CDR3 nucleotides: TGTGCCAGCAGCCCAGGAGGCTTGGGAGGGGGCTACACCTTC. Translation: CASSPGGLGGGYTF. The J gene is TRBJ1-2, the V gene TRBV7-2; D ambiguous. This CDR3 contains 14 residues. Trimming stripped 5 bases from V and 8 bases from J, with 18 bases between. CDR1 is SGHTA and CDR2 is FQGNSA in the germline V gene. Full variable domain (rest looked up from reference TRBV7-2 and TRBJ1-2): GAGVSQSPSNKVTEKGKDVELRCDPISGHTALYWYRQSLGQGLEFLIYFQGNSAPDKSGLPSDRFSAERTGGSVSTLTIQRTQQEDSAVYLCASSPGGLGGGYTFGSGTRLTVV.